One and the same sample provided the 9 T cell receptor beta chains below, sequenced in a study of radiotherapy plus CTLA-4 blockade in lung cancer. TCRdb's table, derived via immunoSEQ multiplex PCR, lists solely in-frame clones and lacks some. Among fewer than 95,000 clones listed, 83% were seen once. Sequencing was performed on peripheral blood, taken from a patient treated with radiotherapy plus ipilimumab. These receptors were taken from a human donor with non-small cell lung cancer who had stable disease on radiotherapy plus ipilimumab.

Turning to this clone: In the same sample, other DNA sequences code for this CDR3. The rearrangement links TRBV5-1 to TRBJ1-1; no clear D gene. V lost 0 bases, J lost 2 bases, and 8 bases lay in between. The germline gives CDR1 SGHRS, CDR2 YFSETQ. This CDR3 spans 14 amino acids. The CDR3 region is CASSLDRGNTEAFF. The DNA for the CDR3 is TGCGCCAGCAGCTTGGATCGGGGTAACACTGAAGCTTTCTTT. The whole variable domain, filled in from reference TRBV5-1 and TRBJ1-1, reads KAGVTQTPRYLIKTRGQQVTLSCSPISGHRSVSWYQQTPGQGLQFLFEYFSETQRNKGNFPGRFSGRQFSNSRSEMNVSTLELGDSALYLCASSLDRGNTEAFFGQGTRLTVV.

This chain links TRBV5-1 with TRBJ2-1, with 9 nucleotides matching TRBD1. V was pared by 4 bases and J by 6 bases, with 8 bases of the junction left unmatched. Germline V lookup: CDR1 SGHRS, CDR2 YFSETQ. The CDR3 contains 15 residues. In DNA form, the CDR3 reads TGCGCCAGCAGCAACACCGGGACAGGGTCCAATGAGCAGTTCTTC. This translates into CASSNTGTGSNEQFF.

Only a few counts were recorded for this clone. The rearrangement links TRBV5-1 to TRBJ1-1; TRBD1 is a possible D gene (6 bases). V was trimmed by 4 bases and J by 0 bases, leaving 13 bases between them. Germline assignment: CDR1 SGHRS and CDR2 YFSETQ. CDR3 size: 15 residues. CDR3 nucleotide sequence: TGCGCCAGCAGCCAAACTGACAGGATGAACACTGAAGCTTTCTTT. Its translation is CASSQTDRMNTEAFF.

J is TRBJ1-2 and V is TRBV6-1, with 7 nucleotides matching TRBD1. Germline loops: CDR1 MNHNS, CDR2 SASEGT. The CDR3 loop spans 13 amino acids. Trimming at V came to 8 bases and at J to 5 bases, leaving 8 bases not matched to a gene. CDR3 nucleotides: TGTGCCAGCGGGGTAGCAGGGGGGTATGGCTACACCTTC. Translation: CASGVAGGYGYTF.

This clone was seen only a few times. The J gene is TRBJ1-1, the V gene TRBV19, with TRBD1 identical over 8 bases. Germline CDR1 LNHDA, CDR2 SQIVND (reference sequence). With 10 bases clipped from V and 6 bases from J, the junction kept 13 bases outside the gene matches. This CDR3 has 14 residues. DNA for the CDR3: TGTGCCACCGGACGACAGGGGTGGTTGGCTGAAGCTTTCTTT. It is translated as CATGRQGWLAEAFF.

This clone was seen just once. CDR3 amino acids: CASSLTTYEQYF. The DNA for the CDR3 is TGTGCCAGCAGCTTAACCACCTACGAGCAGTACTTC. The J gene is TRBJ2-7, the V gene TRBV7-2, with D unclear. Germline V gives CDR1 SGHTA, CDR2 FQGNSA. This CDR3 has 12 residues. V was shortened by 2 bases and J by 2 bases, with 4 bases between the two germline ends.

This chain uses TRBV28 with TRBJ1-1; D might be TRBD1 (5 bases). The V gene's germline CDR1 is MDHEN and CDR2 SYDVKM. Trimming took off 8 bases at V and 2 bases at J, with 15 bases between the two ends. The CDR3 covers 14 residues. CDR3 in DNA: TGTGCCAGCGTAGGGGCCACCTCAAACACTGAAGCTTTCTTT. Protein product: CASVGATSNTEAFF.

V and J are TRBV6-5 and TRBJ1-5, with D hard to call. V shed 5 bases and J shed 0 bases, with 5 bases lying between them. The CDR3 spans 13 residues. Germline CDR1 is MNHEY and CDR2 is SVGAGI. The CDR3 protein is CASSQISNQPQHF. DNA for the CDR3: TGTGCCAGCAGTCAAATTAGCAATCAGCCCCAGCATTTT.

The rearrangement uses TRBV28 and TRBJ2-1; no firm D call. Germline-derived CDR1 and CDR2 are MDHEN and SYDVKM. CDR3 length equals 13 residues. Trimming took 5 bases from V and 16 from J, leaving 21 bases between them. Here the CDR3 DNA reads TGTGCCAGCAGTGGGAAGGGCCCTACATCATTTTTCTTC. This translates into CASSGKGPTSFFF.